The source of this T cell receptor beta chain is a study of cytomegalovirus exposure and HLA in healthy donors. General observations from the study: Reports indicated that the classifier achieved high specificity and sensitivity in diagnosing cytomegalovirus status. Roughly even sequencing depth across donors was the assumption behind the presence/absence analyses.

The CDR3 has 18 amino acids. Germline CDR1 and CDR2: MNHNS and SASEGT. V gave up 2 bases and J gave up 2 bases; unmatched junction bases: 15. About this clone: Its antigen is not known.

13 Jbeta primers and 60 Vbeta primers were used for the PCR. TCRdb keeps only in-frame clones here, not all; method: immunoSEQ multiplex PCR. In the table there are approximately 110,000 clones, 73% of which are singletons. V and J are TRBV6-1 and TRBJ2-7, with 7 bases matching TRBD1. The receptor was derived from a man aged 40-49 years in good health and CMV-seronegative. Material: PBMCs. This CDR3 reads CASSEFQRGGENTYEQYF. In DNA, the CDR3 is TGTGCCAGCAGTGAATTTCAGAGAGGGGGCGAAAATACCTACGAGCAGTACTTC.